This T cell receptor beta chain was recovered during a study of blood T cell repertoires in COVID-19. Participant ages covered roughly 18 to 89 years across some 25 US areas. Profiled with immunoSEQ multiplex PCR; TCRdb holds only in-frame clones, not every one. The table has 400,000 or so clones, more than 80% seen once. J gave up 4 bases and V 3 bases, and 10 bases lay outside the gene matches. The V gene's germline CDR1 is MDHEN and CDR2 SYDVKM. This CDR3 has 17 residues. The chain recombines TRBV28 with TRBJ1-4; TRBD1 matches at 8 bases. The TCR sequence derives from a man aged 25 to 40 who had recovered from COVID-19. The sample consisted of PBMCs or T cells enriched from blood (not recorded which). The CDR3 is CASSLYDRGEVNEKLFF. For the CDR3, the DNA is TGTGCCAGCAGTTTGTATGACAGGGGCGAGGTTAATGAAAAACTGTTTTTT.